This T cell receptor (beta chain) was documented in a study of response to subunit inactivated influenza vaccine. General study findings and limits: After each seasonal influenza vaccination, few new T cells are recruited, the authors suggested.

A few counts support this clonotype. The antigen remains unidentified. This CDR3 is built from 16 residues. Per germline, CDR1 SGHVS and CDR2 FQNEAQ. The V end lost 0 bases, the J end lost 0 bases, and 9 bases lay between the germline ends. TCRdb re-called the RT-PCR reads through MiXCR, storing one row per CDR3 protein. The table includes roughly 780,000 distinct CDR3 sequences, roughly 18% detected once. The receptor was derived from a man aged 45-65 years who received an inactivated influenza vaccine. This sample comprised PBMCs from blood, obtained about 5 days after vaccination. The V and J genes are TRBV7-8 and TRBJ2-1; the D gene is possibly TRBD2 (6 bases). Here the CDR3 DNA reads TGTGCCAGCAGCTTAGCGGAGGGGAGCTCCTACAATGAGCAGTTCTTC. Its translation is CASSLAEGSSYNEQFF.